This T cell receptor (beta chain) emerged from a study of blood T cell repertoires in COVID-19. Study background: The United States, Italy and Spain provided the acute and convalescent COVID-19 samples. Sources were T cells, B-cell-depleted T cells, or PBMCs; the material itself was cDNA or gDNA.

The germline V gene encodes CDR1 LGHDT and CDR2 YNNKEL (reference sequence). The CDR3 has 11 residues. The germline V and J ends were trimmed by 5 bases and 5 bases, with 5 bases remaining between them. In the original analysis: Amplified reference gene primers provided the basis for estimating nucleated cell counts. Method: immunoSEQ multiplex PCR; TCRdb's copy keeps in-frame clones and lacks some. Clonal size and the V and J genes are those of that table, whereas D and trimming came from the DNA. The data contain some 48,000 clones, more than 70% of them singletons. This chain joins TRBV3-1 (or the pseudogene TRBV3-2) and TRBJ2-3, with D hard to call. Sequenced input: peripheral blood. The origin of this receptor is a human donor in a cohort sampled during active COVID-19. CDR3 nucleotide sequence: TGTGCCAGCAGCTTAGAAGATACGCAGTATTTT. This translates into CASSLEDTQYF.